Listed here are 23 T cell receptor beta chains from one sample, sequenced in a study of T cell changes during pregnancy in multiple sclerosis. TCRdb keeps only in-frame clones here, not all; method: immunoSEQ multiplex PCR. The sample includes approximately 10,000 clones, roughly 84% seen only once; the top ten take approximately 10%. This specimen consisted of CD8+ T cells from peripheral blood mononuclear cells, obtained after pregnancy. Source of these receptors: a female donor in good health, enrolled as a control in a pregnancy study.

This clone was recorded only once. The genes are TRBV5-1 and TRBJ2-1; 13 nucleotides agree with TRBD2. Germline CDR1 and CDR2: SGHRS and YFSETQ. Trimming took 2 bases from V and 5 from J; bases not matched to a gene: 10. The CDR3 loop spans 18 amino acids. CDR3 sequence (DNA): TGCGCCAGCAGCTTCCTTTTCTGGACTAGCGGGAGTCACAATGAGCAGTTCTTC. It codes for CASSFLFWTSGSHNEQFF.

With respect to this clone: Other DNA variants within this sample encode the same CDR3. This chain joins TRBV5-1 and TRBJ1-2; no firm D call. This CDR3 is 13 amino acids long. Looked up from germline, CDR1 is SGHRS and CDR2 is YFSETQ. V dropped 4 bases and J dropped 6 bases, with 13 bases sitting between them. In DNA, the CDR3 is TGCGCCAGCAGCAGCGGGAGATCAGATGGCTACACCTTC. Protein sequence: CASSSGRSDGYTF.

In its sample, this clone was seen a few times. This chain joins TRBV11-2 and TRBJ2-3; D is possibly TRBD2 (5 bases). This CDR3 region has 16 residues. Trimming left V 5 bases short and J 2 bases short, with 17 bases between. Germline V gene sequence: CDR1 SGHAT, CDR2 FQNNGV. This CDR3 is CASSIRASWSTDTQYF. CDR3 bases: TGTGCCAGCAGCATTAGGGCTAGCTGGTCCACAGATACGCAGTATTTT.

The rearrangement joins TRBV15 to TRBJ2-5; 11 nucleotides align to TRBD2. V shed 0 bases, J shed 4 bases, and the junction held 1 base outside the gene matches. The CDR3 covers 15 residues. Germline CDR1 LNHNV, CDR2 YYDKDF (reference sequence). The CDR3 reads CATSRDSGGAETQYF. CDR3 coding DNA: TGTGCCACCAGCAGAGATAGCGGGGGGGCAGAGACCCAGTACTTC.

The chain recombines TRBV9 with TRBJ2-1, with TRBD2 as a possible D gene (7 bases). The CDR3 is 14 residues long. From germline, CDR1 is SGDLS and CDR2 YYNGEE. The V and J ends lost 6 bases and 1 base respectively, with 11 bases between them. The CDR3 DNA reads as TGTGCCAGCACGGGGGGCCAGTCCTACAATGAGCAGTTCTTC. Amino acids: CASTGGQSYNEQFF.

The chain recombines TRBV6-1 with TRBJ1-2; 9 bases agree with TRBD1. V was clipped by 5 bases and J by 6 bases; unmatched bases: 7. This CDR3 comprises 14 residues. The germline V gene has CDR1 MNHNS and CDR2 SASEGT. CDR3 region: CASSPLTGGDGYTF. The CDR3 DNA sequence: TGTGCCAGCAGTCCCTTGACAGGGGGAGATGGCTACACCTTC.

This chain links TRBV7-2 with TRBJ1-2; possibly TRBD1 for D (6 bases). V was trimmed by 11 bases and J by 4 bases, leaving 32 bases between them. This CDR3 is 18 amino acids long. CDR1 SGHTA and CDR2 FQGNSA come from the germline V gene. The CDR3 nucleotides read TGTGCCTCTCCTCTTGTCCGGGTGGGGGCCCGAGGTGGCTATGGCTACACCTTC. As protein: CASPLVRVGARGGYGYTF.

This chain's CDR3 is CSILTGGFYGYTF. The DNA of the CDR3 is TGCAGCATCTTGACAGGGGGTTTTTATGGCTACACCTTC. The chain recombines TRBV29-1 with TRBJ1-2; 9 bases align to TRBD1. The germline CDR1 and CDR2 sequences are SQVTM and ANQGSEA. The trim removed 8 bases at V and 5 bases at J, leaving 9 bases unmatched. The CDR3 contains 13 residues.

The chain couples TRBV6-5 to TRBJ2-7; 8 bases are shared with TRBD1. This CDR3 region has 14 residues. Trimming took 5 bases from V and 5 from J; bases not matched to a gene: 8. In germline, CDR1 is MNHEY, CDR2 SVGAGI. In nucleotides, the CDR3 is TGTGCCAGCAGTGCCCAGGGGGCGGTTGACGAGCAGTACTTC. Translation: CASSAQGAVDEQYF.

The gene calls are TRBV29-1 and TRBJ2-1; 9 bases are shared with TRBD2. The CDR3 length is 14 residues. CDR1 is SQVTM, CDR2 ANQGSEA, per germline. V was pared by 5 bases and J by 6 bases, with 8 bases of the junction left unmatched. CDR3 residues: CSVYYRLAVNEQFF. CDR3 nucleotides: TGCAGCGTTTATTATAGACTAGCGGTCAATGAGCAGTTCTTC.

The chain recombines TRBV15 with TRBJ1-6; no reliable D call. The V and J ends lost 0 bases and 15 bases respectively, with 9 bases between them. Germline values: CDR1 LNHNV, CDR2 YYDKDF (reference sequence). CDR3 length equals 12 residues. CDR3 residues: CATSREPQLLHF. Written as DNA, the CDR3 is TGTGCCACCAGCAGAGAGCCCCAACTCCTCCACTTT.

CDR3 bases: TGCGCCAGCAGTGACAGGTTCATGAAAGAGACCCAGTACTTC. This encodes CASSDRFMKETQYF. The rearrangement links TRBV10-1 to TRBJ2-5; no clear D gene. Trimming shortened V by 3 bases and J by 3 bases, and 11 bases separated the two germline ends. The CDR3 sequence is 14 residues long. Germline-derived CDR1 and CDR2 are WNHNN and SYGVQD (reference sequence).

This clone was found once. This chain joins TRBV6-1 and TRBJ1-1; 8 bases map to TRBD1. The length of the CDR3 is 14 residues. Trimming took 5 bases from V and 5 from J; bases not matched to a gene: 7. CDR1 MNHNS and CDR2 SASEGT come from the germline V gene. CDR3 DNA: TGTGCCAGCAGTTTGACAGGGGAGCATACTGAAGCTTTCTTT. This codes for CASSLTGEHTEAFF.

The chain is built from TRBV18 and TRBJ2-1; 14 nucleotides align to TRBD2. V shed 5 bases, J shed 4 bases, and the junction held 7 bases outside the gene matches. Germline V gene lookup returns CDR1 KGHSH and CDR2 LQKENI. The CDR3 runs 17 residues. CDR3 DNA: TGTGCCAGCTCAACCCTGACTAGCGGGAGGGAGTACAATGAGCAGTTCTTC. This codes for CASSTLTSGREYNEQFF. The entire variable domain, with the rest obtained from reference TRBV18 and TRBJ2-1, is as follows: NAGVMQNPRHLVRRRGQEARLRCSPMKGHSHVYWYRQLPEEGLKFMVYLQKENIIDESGMPKERFSAEFPKEGPSILRIQQVVRGDSAAYFCASSTLTSGREYNEQFFGPGTRLTVL.

V gene TRBV11-3 combines with J gene TRBJ2-1; D is ambiguous. Trimming pared 1 base from V and 4 bases from J, leaving 5 bases between. The germline CDR1 and CDR2 sequences are SGHNT and YENEEA. The CDR3 runs to 13 residues. The CDR3 is CASSLARYNEQFF. The CDR3 DNA reads as TGTGCCAGCAGCTTAGCACGGTACAATGAGCAGTTCTTC. The full variable domain, with the rest looked up from reference TRBV11-3 and TRBJ2-1, is EAGVVQSPRYKIIEKKQPVAFWCNPISGHNTLYWYLQNLGQGPELLIRYENEEAVDDSQLPKDRFSAERLKGVDSTLKIQPAELGDSAVYLCASSLARYNEQFFGPGTRLTVL.

Here the CDR3 DNA reads TGCGCCAGCAGCTACCAACTAGCGCCCACAGATACGCAGTATTTT. Amino acid sequence: CASSYQLAPTDTQYF. The gene calls are TRBV5-1 and TRBJ2-3; 7 bases fit TRBD2. CDR1 and CDR2 (germline): SGHRS, YFSETQ. Trimming removed 3 bases from V and 2 bases from J; junction bases left unmatched: 6. The CDR3 contains 15 residues.

This chain joins TRBV6-6 and TRBJ2-1, with 9 nucleotides matching TRBD2. The CDR3 loop spans 15 amino acids. With 1 base clipped from V and 8 bases from J, the junction kept 6 bases outside the gene matches. Germline-derived CDR1 and CDR2 are MNHNY and SVGAGI (reference sequence). CDR3 loop: CASSYLGTSSHEQFF. CDR3 in DNA: TGTGCCAGCAGTTACTTGGGGACTAGCAGCCATGAGCAGTTCTTC.

By frequency in the sample, this clone is medium-sized (0.01 to 0.1%). The V call is TRBV11-2, the J call TRBJ2-1; the match to TRBD2 covers 8 bases. With V trimmed by 2 bases and J by 4 bases, 10 bases remained unmatched. The CDR3 runs to 17 residues. From germline, CDR1 is SGHAT and CDR2 FQNNGV. The chain's CDR3 is CASSLLPASGPYNEQFF. Here the CDR3 DNA reads TGTGCCAGCAGCTTATTACCAGCTAGCGGGCCTTACAATGAGCAGTTCTTC.

This chain joins TRBV11-2 and TRBJ1-2; 8 bases are a match to TRBD1. Germline loops: CDR1 SGHAT, CDR2 FQNNGV. Trimming cost V 4 bases and J 1 base; bases outside gene matches: 8. This CDR3 has 16 amino acids. CDR3 coding DNA: TGTGCCAGCAGCTCTTCGACAGGGGAACTTAACTATGGCTACACCTTC. It codes for CASSSSTGELNYGYTF.

Judged by abundance, this clone is medium-sized. The rearrangement links TRBV4-1 to TRBJ2-5; no clear D. Germline V CDR1 and CDR2: MGHRA, YSYEKL. V lost 0 bases to trimming and J lost 5 bases, with 16 bases between them. This CDR3 is built from 16 residues. The CDR3 here is CASSQDLPSSYETQYF. As DNA, the CDR3 is TGCGCCAGCAGCCAAGATCTGCCTAGTTCGTATGAGACCCAGTACTTC.

The V gene is TRBV12-2, the J gene TRBJ1-3; the D call in the table, TRBD1, was not verified against the DNA. TRBV12-2 is termed a pseudogene. The CDR3 is 18 residues long. The CDR3 here is CASRFGPTQGADGNTIYF. The CDR3 DNA sequence: TGTGCAAGTCGCTTTGGGCCGACGCAGGGGGCGGATGGAAACACCATATATTTT.

The J gene is TRBJ2-5, the V gene TRBV4-1; a possible D gene is TRBD2 (6 bases). V gave up 4 bases and J gave up 2 bases, with 14 bases separating them. Germline CDR1 is MGHRA and CDR2 is YSYEKL. The CDR3 totals 15 residues. In DNA form, the CDR3 reads TGCGCCAGCAGCCTCAGGGACTGGACGCAAGAGACCCAGTACTTC. This encodes CASSLRDWTQETQYF.

This rearrangement joins TRBV6-4 to TRBJ1-5; tentatively, D is TRBD1 (6 bases). Germline V lookup: CDR1 MRHNA, CDR2 SNTAGT. The CDR3 extends over 15 amino acids. V was cut by 0 bases and J by 4 bases, with 10 bases left in between. The CDR3 protein is CASSDSAGENQPQHF. DNA for the CDR3: TGTGCCAGCAGTGACTCGGCAGGGGAGAATCAGCCCCAGCATTTT.